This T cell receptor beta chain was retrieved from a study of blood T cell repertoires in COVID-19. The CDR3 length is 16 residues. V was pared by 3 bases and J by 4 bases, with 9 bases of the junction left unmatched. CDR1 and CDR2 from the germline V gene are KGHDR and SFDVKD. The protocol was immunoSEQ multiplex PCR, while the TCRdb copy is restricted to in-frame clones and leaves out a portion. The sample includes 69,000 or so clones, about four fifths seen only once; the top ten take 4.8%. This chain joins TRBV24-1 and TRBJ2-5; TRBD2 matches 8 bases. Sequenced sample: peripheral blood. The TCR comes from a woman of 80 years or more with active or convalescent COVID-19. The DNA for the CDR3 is TGTGCCACCAGTGATGTCCAGGGAGCGGGAGCAGAGACCCAGTACTTC. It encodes CATSDVQGAGAETQYF.